Here is one T cell receptor beta chain with its context. These data belong to a study of Graves' ophthalmopathy and Graves' hyperthyroidism. The CDR3 extends over 15 amino acids. CDR1 SGHNT and CDR2 YYREEE come from the germline V gene (reference sequence). Trimming at V came to 0 bases and at J to 3 bases, leaving 5 bases not matched to a gene. RNA served as the template for amplifying TCR beta CDR3 regions. HTBI primers served in a first-round RT-PCR, which a second-round multiplex PCR followed. TCRdb itself ran the multiplex PCR reads through MiXCR, one entry per CDR3 protein. The table lists about 620,000 distinct CDR3 sequences, approximately 22% of them singletons.

The sequenced sample was peripheral blood. The J gene is TRBJ2-7, the V gene TRBV5-4; 8 positions match TRBD2. The receptor's source is a woman younger than 30 with stable Graves' hyperthyroidism. Some clones in this sample may be carry-over from other donors' samples. This chain's CDR3 is CASSLDSGDFYEQYF. The DNA of the CDR3 is TGTGCCAGCAGCTTGGATAGCGGGGACTTCTACGAGCAGTACTTC.